These 29 T cell receptor beta chains came from one sample sequenced in a study of blood T cell repertoires in COVID-19. Assay used: immunoSEQ multiplex PCR; TCRdb lists only in-frame clones, some missing. The profile shows roughly 100,000 clones, 80% to 90% of them singletons. Sequencing was performed on peripheral blood. The receptor source for this set is a woman aged 80 or over with acute or convalescent COVID-19.

This clone has just one count. The V and J genes are TRBV7-9 and TRBJ1-2; D may be TRBD1 (5 bases). The V gene's germline CDR1 is SEHNR and CDR2 FQNEAQ (reference sequence). This CDR3 comprises 14 residues. Trimming stripped 4 bases from V and 8 bases from J, with 17 bases between. The CDR3 here is CASSSQGEAGGYTF. In nucleotides, the CDR3 is TGTGCCAGCAGCTCCCAGGGCGAGGCCGGCGGCTACACCTTC.

V gene TRBV18 combines with J gene TRBJ2-5; 7 bases align to TRBD2. V gave up 4 bases and J gave up 2 bases; unmatched junction bases: 7. Germline CDR1 reads KGHSH; CDR2 reads LQKENI. The CDR3 is 15 residues long. CDR3 sequence (DNA): TGTGCCAGCTCACTCCTCGGCGGGGGTCAAGAGACCCAGTACTTC. Encoded protein: CASSLLGGGQETQYF.

This sequence joins TRBV6-5 and TRBJ2-3; D unresolved. Germline V gene sequence: CDR1 MNHEY, CDR2 SVGAGI. V was shortened by 2 bases and J by 2 bases, with 8 bases between the two germline ends. This CDR3 region has 14 residues. The CDR3 bases are TGTGCCAGCAGTTACGCCAGTTTCACAGATACGCAGTATTTT. Translating it yields CASSYASFTDTQYF.

The chain has TRBV27 and TRBJ2-4, with a tentative D call TRBD2 (6 bases). Germline loops: CDR1 MNHEY, CDR2 SMNVEV (reference sequence). V lost 2 bases to trimming and J lost 3 bases, with 8 bases between them. This CDR3 has 14 amino acids. CDR3 in DNA: TGTGCCAGCAGTTTAGTGGGAGGCAAAAACATTCAGTACTTC. Its translation is CASSLVGGKNIQYF.

V and J are TRBV2 and TRBJ1-4; the D is unclear. The CDR3 spans 16 residues. The V end was cut by 4 bases, the J end by 3 bases, with 15 bases between. Germline CDR1 SNHLY, CDR2 FYNNEI. Written as DNA, the CDR3 is TGTGCCAGCAGTGCTCCGGGGTGGGTTGCTAATGAAAAACTGTTTTTT. The encoded protein is CASSAPGWVANEKLFF.

This chain links TRBV7-9 with TRBJ2-1, with 10 bases aligning to TRBD1. The CDR3 totals 15 residues. Looked up from germline, CDR1 is SEHNR and CDR2 is FQNEAQ (reference sequence). With 5 bases clipped from V and 4 bases from J, the junction kept 5 bases outside the gene matches. The DNA of the CDR3 is TGTGCCAGCAGCCCGTGGGACAGGGGTTACAATGAGCAGTTCTTC. As protein: CASSPWDRGYNEQFF. The whole variable domain, remainder taken from reference TRBV7-9 and TRBJ2-1, is DTGVSQNPRHKITKRGQNVTFRCDPISEHNRLYWYRQTLGQGPEFLTYFQNEAQLEKSRLLSDRFSAERPKGSFSTLEIQRTEQGDSAMYLCASSPWDRGYNEQFFGPGTRLTVL.

V is TRBV4-3 and J is TRBJ2-7; TRBD1 matches at 9 bases. The CDR3 length is 16 residues. J was trimmed by 3 bases and V by 1 base; bases with no gene match: 7. Germline CDR1 reads LGHNA; CDR2 reads YSLEER. The CDR3 loop reads CASSQGPGTGNYEQYF. The CDR3 DNA is TGCGCCAGCAGCCAAGGACCCGGGACAGGGAACTACGAGCAGTACTTC.

Here the CDR3 DNA reads TGCGCCAGCAGCCTAGACGGCGGGAGCAATCAGCCCCAGCATTTT. The encoded protein is CASSLDGGSNQPQHF. The V gene is TRBV4-1, the J gene TRBJ1-5; D not resolved. The V and J ends lost 4 bases and 1 base respectively, with 11 bases between them. The germline gives CDR1 MGHRA, CDR2 YSYEKL. This CDR3 comprises 15 residues.

J is TRBJ2-3 and V is TRBV19; a weak D match, TRBD2 (6 bases). Germline V CDR1 and CDR2: LNHDA, SQIVND (reference sequence). V lost 3 bases, J lost 0 bases, and 13 bases lay in between. There are 16 residues in the CDR3. CDR3: CASSIGLGGSTDTQYF. CDR3 bases: TGTGCCAGTAGTATCGGACTCGGAGGGAGCACAGATACGCAGTATTTT.

The gene calls are TRBV5-1 and TRBJ2-2, with TRBD2 matching 11 bases. The CDR3 consists of 15 residues. Losses at the gene ends were 6 bases for V and 1 base for J; bases not matched to a gene: 2. CDR1 is SGHRS and CDR2 is YFSETQ in the germline V gene. The CDR3 coding sequence is TGCGCCAGCACCGGGACTAGCGGGAACACCGGGGAGCTGTTTTTT. Protein product: CASTGTSGNTGELFF.

The V gene is TRBV5-1, the J gene TRBJ2-3; 11 bases agree with TRBD2. From germline, CDR1 is SGHRS and CDR2 YFSETQ. Germline trimming cut 7 bases from V and 3 bases from J; bases unmatched to any gene: 4. This CDR3 spans 14 amino acids. CDR3 protein: CASHGTSGTDTQYF. For the CDR3, the DNA is TGCGCCAGCCACGGGACTAGCGGAACAGATACGCAGTATTTT.

The J gene is TRBJ2-5, the V gene TRBV10-3; perhaps TRBD1 as D (6 bases). Per the germline V gene, CDR1 is ENHRY and CDR2 is SYGVKD. The CDR3 has 15 amino acids. Deletions cut 0 bases from V and 5 bases from J, with 13 bases between. The CDR3 coding sequence is TGTGCCATCAGTGAGTCTCAACAGGGTAGGGAGACCCAGTACTTC. It translates to CAISESQQGRETQYF.

The chain employs TRBV2 and TRBJ2-7; 11 positions match TRBD2. Looked up from germline, CDR1 is SNHLY and CDR2 is FYNNEI. The CDR3 spans 17 residues. V shed 5 bases, J shed 3 bases, and the junction held 12 bases outside the gene matches. The CDR3 region is CASSPPLGTSGYYEQYF. CDR3 DNA sequence: TGTGCCAGCAGTCCTCCCTTGGGGACTAGCGGTTACTACGAGCAGTACTTC.

This sequence joins TRBV9 and TRBJ1-1; D gene ambiguous. This CDR3 is 15 amino acids long. Trimming stripped 0 bases from V and 5 bases from J, with 14 bases between. Germline CDR1 and CDR2: SGDLS and YYNGEE. CDR3 loop: CASSVDGSGRTEAFF. CDR3 nucleotides: TGTGCCAGCAGCGTAGATGGGTCGGGGAGGACTGAAGCTTTCTTT.

This chain connects TRBV5-1 to TRBJ1-1; 12 bases map to TRBD1. J was trimmed by 0 bases and V by 4 bases; bases with no gene match: 7. The CDR3 covers 17 residues. The germline V gene encodes CDR1 SGHRS and CDR2 YFSETQ. CDR3 in DNA: TGCGCCAGCAGCACAACGGGACAGGGGGCCGTGAACACTGAAGCTTTCTTT. Its protein product is CASSTTGQGAVNTEAFF.

The chain links TRBV5-4 to TRBJ2-7; TRBD1 aligns across 12 bases. The ends lost 3 bases at V and 12 bases at J; junction bases unmatched: 7. CDR1 is SGHNT, CDR2 YYREEE, per germline (reference sequence). The CDR3 consists of 13 residues. In DNA form, the CDR3 reads TGTGCCAGCAGCTCCGGGACAGGGGGCGGGGTGTACTTC. Its protein product is CASSSGTGGGVYF.

This clone was picked up a small number of times. The gene calls are TRBV28 and TRBJ1-1, with TRBD1 matching 10 bases. V trimming: 4 bases; J trimming: 10 bases; junction bases outside the gene matches: 9. The CDR3 totals 14 residues. Germline CDR1 MDHEN, CDR2 SYDVKM. CDR3 DNA sequence: TGTGCCAGCAGTTGGGACAGGGGTTGGAGAGGAGCTTTCTTT. Amino acids: CASSWDRGWRGAFF.

The V call is TRBV10-3, the J call TRBJ2-2; D is perhaps TRBD2 (6 bases). V gave up 11 bases and J gave up 3 bases, with 16 bases separating them. The CDR3 contains 14 residues. CDR1 ENHRY and CDR2 SYGVKD come from the germline V gene. CDR3 sequence: CAVREDRDTGELFF. The CDR3 bases are TGTGCCGTGAGGGAGGATCGTGACACCGGGGAGCTGTTTTTT.

This chain connects TRBV18 to TRBJ1-2, with 8 bases fitting TRBD1. After removal of 0 bases from V and 5 bases from J, the junction contained 5 bases not matched to a gene. The CDR3 is made up of 15 amino acids. In germline, CDR1 is KGHSH, CDR2 LQKENI. The chain's CDR3 is CASSPPTGDGYGYTF. As DNA, the CDR3 is TGTGCCAGCTCACCACCGACAGGGGACGGGTATGGCTACACCTTC.

The chain employs TRBV2 and TRBJ2-7; 8 bases fit TRBD1. The germline gives CDR1 SNHLY, CDR2 FYNNEI. V shed 6 bases, J shed 0 bases, and the junction held 4 bases outside the gene matches. The CDR3 contains 14 residues. The CDR3 loop is CASSPGTGSYEQYF. The CDR3 bases are TGTGCCAGCAGCCCCGGGACAGGCTCCTACGAGCAGTACTTC.

This sequence joins TRBV15 and TRBJ1-4; D may be TRBD1 (6 bases). Germline CDR1 and CDR2: LNHNV and YYDKDF (reference sequence). The V gene lost 4 bases and the J gene lost 4 bases, with 10 bases spanning the gap. CDR3 length: 14 residues. CDR3 sequence (DNA): TGTGCCACCAGCATGGGACACTTTAATGAAAAACTGTTTTTT. It yields the protein CATSMGHFNEKLFF.

The chain uses TRBV5-1 and TRBJ2-7; 7 bases match TRBD2. The V gene's germline CDR1 is SGHRS and CDR2 YFSETQ. V shed 1 base, J shed 6 bases, and the junction held 10 bases outside the gene matches. The CDR3 is made up of 15 amino acids. CDR3 nucleotide sequence: TGCGCCAGCAGCTTGATTTCCGGGACGGGAGGCGAGCAGTACTTC. The encoded protein is CASSLISGTGGEQYF.

The V gene is TRBV5-1, the J gene TRBJ2-7; D possibly corresponds to TRBD2 (5 bases). The germline gives CDR1 SGHRS, CDR2 YFSETQ. Trimming took 1 base from V and 0 from J, leaving 8 bases between them. The CDR3 sequence is 14 residues long. This CDR3 is CASSLSAGSYEQYF. CDR3 nucleotide sequence: TGCGCCAGCAGCTTGAGCGCGGGCTCCTACGAGCAGTACTTC.

The J gene is TRBJ1-2, the V gene TRBV12-3 or TRBV12-4; 8 positions match TRBD1. The CDR3 loop spans 13 amino acids. The V and J ends lost 6 bases and 8 bases, in that order; junction bases with no gene match: 8. The CDR3 region is CASSQDRVLGYTF. The CDR3 DNA follows: TGTGCCAGCAGCCAGGACAGGGTACTAGGCTACACCTTC.

The chain links TRBV6-5 to TRBJ2-2; TRBD1 might be the D (5 bases). The germline V and J ends were trimmed by 7 bases and 1 base, with 7 bases remaining between them. In germline, CDR1 is MNHEY, CDR2 SVGAGI. The CDR3 spans 13 residues. In DNA form, the CDR3 reads TGTGCCAGCACCGGACAGAACACCGGGGAGCTGTTTTTT. Amino acids: CASTGQNTGELFF.

The genes are TRBV5-1 and TRBJ2-7; TRBD2 might be the D (6 bases). Trimming took 0 bases from V and 7 from J, leaving 26 bases between them. Germline-derived CDR1 and CDR2 are SGHRS and YFSETQ. The CDR3 covers 18 residues. The CDR3 loop is CASSLEPLFGLLGGEQYF. The CDR3 DNA reads TGCGCCAGCAGCTTGGAGCCCTTGTTTGGCCTACTTGGGGGGGAGCAGTACTTC.

The V call is TRBV7-6, the J call TRBJ1-2, with TRBD1 matching 7 bases. Germline lookup yields CDR1 SGHVS and CDR2 FNYEAQ. The CDR3 is 13 amino acids. With 5 bases clipped from V and 6 bases from J, the junction kept 6 bases outside the gene matches. This chain's CDR3 is CASSATGYDGYTF. The CDR3 nucleotides are TGTGCCAGCAGCGCGACAGGGTATGATGGCTACACCTTC.

V and J are TRBV10-3 and TRBJ1-4, with unresolved D. Trimming removed 3 bases from V and 6 bases from J, with 8 bases in between. Germline values: CDR1 ENHRY, CDR2 SYGVKD. The CDR3 length is 13 residues. In nucleotides, the CDR3 is TGTGCCATCAGTGATCATCAGGATGAAAAACTGTTTTTT. It yields the protein CAISDHQDEKLFF.

This clone has a single count. Sequence at one end of the junction differs from germline and may be a read error. The rearrangement links TRBV9 to TRBJ1-4; 10 bases are a match to TRBD1. Germline V lookup: CDR1 SGDLS, CDR2 YYNGEE. CDR3 length: 16 residues. The CDR3 nucleotides are TGTGCCAGGAGCGGTACCGGGACAGGGGTTGTTGAAAAACTGTTTTTT. This codes for CARSGTGTGVVEKLFF. Combining the CDR3 with reference TRBV9 and TRBJ1-4 gives the whole variable domain DSGVTQTPKHLITATGQRVTLRCSPRSGDLSVYWYQQSLDQGLQFLIQYYNGEERAKGNILERFSAQQFPDLHSELNLSSLELGDSALYFCARSGTGTGVVEKLFFGSGTQLSVL.